Below are 23 T cell receptor beta chains sequenced from a single sample in a study of radiotherapy plus CTLA-4 blockade in lung cancer. Sequencing was performed with immunoSEQ multiplex PCR; in TCRdb, only in-frame clones are kept and a portion is missing. The sample contains some 73,000 clones, less than 85% of which appear only once. Sequenced here: peripheral blood, sampled from a patient treated with radiotherapy plus ipilimumab. These receptors originate from a human donor with non-small cell lung cancer whose response to radiotherapy plus ipilimumab could not be evaluated.

The chain employs TRBV29-1 and TRBJ2-3; 8 bases fit TRBD2. The CDR3 spans 14 residues. J was trimmed by 1 base and V by 6 bases; bases with no gene match: 6. Germline values: CDR1 SQVTM, CDR2 ANQGSEA. The CDR3 protein is CSVSGGPGTDTQYF. The CDR3 nucleotides read TGCAGCGTCTCGGGGGGGCCGGGCACAGATACGCAGTATTTT.

The chain uses TRBV5-6 and TRBJ2-1; D uncertain. V dropped 1 base and J dropped 8 bases, with 10 bases sitting between them. The germline V gene encodes CDR1 SGHDT and CDR2 YYEEEE. This CDR3 has 13 amino acids. The CDR3 sequence is CASSLSPADEQFF. The CDR3 DNA sequence: TGTGCCAGCAGCTTGAGCCCCGCCGATGAGCAGTTCTTC. Supplemented by reference TRBV5-6 and TRBJ2-1, the full variable domain reads DAGVTQSPTHLIKTRGQQVTLRCSPKSGHDTVSWYQQALGQGPQFIFQYYEEEERQRGNFPDRFSGHQFPNYSSELNVNALLLGDSALYLCASSLSPADEQFFGPGTRLTVL.

The chain links TRBV7-6 to TRBJ2-5; 7 positions match TRBD1. Losses at the gene ends were 5 bases for V and 9 bases for J; bases not matched to a gene: 18. The V gene's germline CDR1 is SGHVS and CDR2 FNYEAQ. This CDR3 contains 16 residues. The CDR3 DNA follows: TGTGCCAGCAGCGTTAGGGGGCCGTTCCGACGATTGTCCCAGTACTTC. Encoded protein: CASSVRGPFRRLSQYF.

This clone appeared a single time. The chain carries TRBV7-9 and TRBJ2-7; tentative D call: TRBD2 (5 bases). CDR1 is SEHNR, CDR2 FQNEAQ, per germline (reference sequence). The CDR3 sequence is 16 residues long. The V end lost 3 bases, the J end lost 3 bases, and 18 bases lay between the germline ends. The CDR3 DNA follows: TGTGCCAGCAGCTTTCCCCCTGCTAGCTCCTACTACGAGCAGTACTTC. Its translation: CASSFPPASSYYEQYF.

The chain combines TRBV27 with TRBJ1-6; a weak D match, TRBD1 (5 bases). V was shortened by 7 bases and J by 6 bases, with 7 bases between the two germline ends. The CDR3 is made up of 12 amino acids. In germline, CDR1 is MNHEY, CDR2 SMNVEV (reference sequence). The CDR3 loop reads CASNRGNSPLHF. CDR3 coding DNA: TGTGCCAGCAATAGGGGTAATTCACCCCTCCACTTT.

The CDR3 is CAVRPGREQKLFF. As DNA, the CDR3 is TGTGCCGTCCGCCCAGGGCGGGAACAAAAACTGTTTTTT. The V gene is TRBV6-1, the J gene TRBJ1-4, with a weak D call TRBD1 (5 bases). The germline gives CDR1 MNHNS, CDR2 SASEGT. Trimming took off 11 bases at V and 9 bases at J, with 19 bases between the two ends. The CDR3 consists of 13 residues.

The chain links TRBV19 to TRBJ1-2, with a possible D match to TRBD1 (6 bases). Germline V lookup: CDR1 LNHDA, CDR2 SQIVND (reference sequence). CDR3 length: 18 residues. V shed 2 bases and J shed 5 bases, with 24 bases lying between them. Written as DNA, the CDR3 is TGTGCCAGTAGTATATCGAACGTTCCGGGGGGCGCAGGATATGGCTACACCTTC. Protein: CASSISNVPGGAGYGYTF.

The chain is built from TRBV25-1 and TRBJ1-2, with unresolved D. CDR1 is MGHDK and CDR2 is SYGVNS in the germline V gene. Between the trimmed V and J ends, which lost 5 bases and 8 bases, there was a span of 12 bases. CDR3 length equals 12 residues. The CDR3 spells CASSTPEWGYTF. Written as DNA, the CDR3 is TGTGCCAGCAGTACCCCTGAGTGGGGCTACACCTTC.

The chain uses TRBV16 and TRBJ2-1, with D possibly matching TRBD2 (7 bases). V lost 3 bases and J 7 bases, leaving 13 bases between the germline ends. The CDR3 has 14 residues. From germline, CDR1 is KGHSY and CDR2 FQNENV. CDR3 in DNA: TGTGCCAGCAGCCAGGGGGGGGCCGGGAATGAGCAGTTCTTC. This sequence encodes CASSQGGAGNEQFF. The full variable domain, its missing parts supplied by reference TRBV16 and TRBJ2-1, is GEEVAQTPKHLVRGEGQKAKLYCAPIKGHSYVFWYQQVLKNEFKFLISFQNENVFDETGMPKERFSAKCLPNSPCSLEIQATKLEDSAVYFCASSQGGAGNEQFFGPGTRLTVL.

The rearrangement links TRBV29-1 to TRBJ2-2, with TRBD2 matching over 7 bases. The length of the CDR3 is 14 residues. The ends lost 4 bases at V and 5 bases at J; junction bases unmatched: 7. From germline, CDR1 is SQVTM and CDR2 ANQGSEA. The CDR3 DNA is TGCAGCGTTGTAGAGCGGGATCGGACCGGGGAGCTGTTTTTT. It encodes CSVVERDRTGELFF.

The genes are TRBV6-1 and TRBJ2-7, with D perhaps matching TRBD2 (6 bases). CDR1 and CDR2 (germline): MNHNS, SASEGT. Trimming took off 7 bases at V and 3 bases at J, with 10 bases between the two ends. The CDR3 runs 12 residues. CDR3 protein: CASTSGGYEQYF. CDR3 bases: TGTGCCAGCACCTCCGGGGGCTACGAGCAGTACTTC.

The V call is TRBV7-8, the J call TRBJ2-7; a possible D gene is TRBD1 (6 bases). The CDR3 is 14 amino acids. Trimming left V 5 bases short and J 3 bases short, with 14 bases between. Germline V lookup: CDR1 SGHVS, CDR2 FQNEAQ. The CDR3 sequence is CASSQNTGIYEQYF. The DNA of the CDR3 is TGTGCCAGCAGCCAAAATACAGGGATCTACGAGCAGTACTTC.

This clone was recorded at least ten times. The J gene is TRBJ1-1, the V gene TRBV28; D is undetermined. The CDR3 is 13 residues long. Trimming cost V 7 bases and J 4 bases, with 13 bases left between them. CDR1 is MDHEN and CDR2 is SYDVKM in the germline V gene. This chain's CDR3 is CASKTSRGTEAFF. CDR3 bases: TGTGCCAGCAAGACATCACGGGGCACTGAAGCTTTCTTT.

This chain joins TRBV11-1 and TRBJ2-7, with 12 bases fitting TRBD2. The CDR3 consists of 18 residues. The germline V gene has CDR1 SGHAT and CDR2 FQDESV (reference sequence). V trimming: 1 base; J trimming: 2 bases; junction bases outside the gene matches: 9. The CDR3: CASSLGAGTSGGTYEQYF. CDR3 DNA: TGTGCCAGCAGCTTAGGAGCAGGTACTAGCGGGGGGACCTACGAGCAGTACTTC.

The CDR3 loop is CSVAPDSLEGYTF. The CDR3, as DNA: TGCAGCGTCGCCCCGGACAGCTTAGAGGGCTACACCTTC. The rearrangement uses TRBV29-1 and TRBJ1-2; tentatively, D is TRBD1 (6 bases). Germline-derived CDR1 and CDR2 are SQVTM and ANQGSEA. This CDR3 region has 13 residues. The V end lost 6 bases, the J end lost 8 bases, and 19 bases lay between the germline ends.

The chain has TRBV14 and TRBJ2-7; D remains unclear. Germline V gene sequence: CDR1 SGHDN, CDR2 FVKESK. CDR3 length: 13 amino acids. The ends were cut back, 3 bases at V and 4 bases at J, with 10 bases in the middle. Here the CDR3 DNA reads TGTGCCAGCAGCCAGTCCCCTAAGTACGAGCAGTACTTC. Its protein is CASSQSPKYEQYF.

This clone was seen a handful of times. This sequence joins TRBV6-1 and TRBJ1-3, with no clear D. V lost 3 bases and J 0 bases, leaving 6 bases between the germline ends. The CDR3 extends over 14 amino acids. Germline CDR1 and CDR2: MNHNS and SASEGT. CDR3 region: CASSERHSGNTIYF. CDR3 sequence (DNA): TGTGCCAGCAGTGAGCGGCACTCTGGAAACACCATATATTTT.

The J gene is TRBJ2-3, the V gene TRBV6-6, with D unclear. V lost 7 bases, J lost 6 bases, and 5 bases lay in between. CDR3 length equals 10 residues. Germline V lookup: CDR1 MNHNY, CDR2 SVGAGI (reference sequence). The CDR3 nucleotides are TGTGCCAGCATGAGGGATACGCAGTATTTT. Translated: CASMRDTQYF.

This chain links TRBV28 with TRBJ1-1; tentatively, D is TRBD1 (5 bases). Germline V gene sequence: CDR1 MDHEN, CDR2 SYDVKM. V lost 6 bases and J lost 0, with 14 bases in between. The CDR3 totals 15 residues. The CDR3 is CASRGLVRVNTEAFF. CDR3 nucleotide sequence: TGTGCCAGCAGAGGATTGGTCAGGGTGAACACTGAAGCTTTCTTT.

V usage is TRBV9 and J usage is TRBJ2-1; TRBD1 is a possible D gene (5 bases). V lost 3 bases to trimming and J lost 8 bases, with 12 bases between them. The germline CDR1 and CDR2 sequences are SGDLS and YYNGEE. The CDR3 totals 13 residues. CDR3 sequence: CASSATRVDEQFF. CDR3 bases: TGTGCCAGCAGCGCGACCAGGGTAGATGAGCAGTTCTTC.

This sequence joins TRBV28 and TRBJ2-5; 8 nucleotides match TRBD2. This CDR3 comprises 13 residues. Germline trimming cut 7 bases from V and 5 bases from J; bases unmatched to any gene: 6. In germline, CDR1 is MDHEN, CDR2 SYDVKM. The CDR3 is CASKTGGLETQYF. CDR3 sequence (DNA): TGTGCCAGCAAGACGGGGGGGCTGGAGACCCAGTACTTC.

V gene TRBV5-6 combines with J gene TRBJ2-1; 12 bases agree with TRBD2. The CDR3 covers 15 residues. V gave up 0 bases and J gave up 8 bases; unmatched junction bases: 3. The germline CDR1 and CDR2 sequences are SGHDT and YYEEEE. Here the CDR3 reads CASSLASGGEDEQFF. In nucleotides, the CDR3 is TGTGCCAGCAGCTTGGCTAGCGGGGGGGAGGATGAGCAGTTCTTC. Combining the CDR3 with reference TRBV5-6 and TRBJ2-1 gives the whole variable domain DAGVTQSPTHLIKTRGQQVTLRCSPKSGHDTVSWYQQALGQGPQFIFQYYEEEERQRGNFPDRFSGHQFPNYSSELNVNALLLGDSALYLCASSLASGGEDEQFFGPGTRLTVL.

The chain employs TRBV11-1 and TRBJ1-1; D might be TRBD1 (6 bases). The germline gives CDR1 SGHAT, CDR2 FQDESV (reference sequence). The CDR3 covers 12 residues. Deletions cut 6 bases from V and 3 bases from J, with 8 bases between. CDR3 in amino acids: CASRDSYTEAFF. The CDR3 nucleotides are TGTGCCAGCAGGGACAGTTACACTGAAGCTTTCTTT.